A selection of T cell receptor beta chains follows, all from one sample in a study of control samples from healthy donors and cancer patients. The assay was immunoSEQ multiplex PCR, and TCRdb's table has in-frame clones only and misses some. This table has around 170,000 clones, roughly 92% appearing once. The specimen was blood. The receptors here all came from a woman aged 25 to 39 in good health. Each CDR3 is given without its conserved first and last residue. Clone sizes are given selectively: once, few, many, or a class where the clone is expanded.

TRBV2 once ASNGAYRNEQF
TRBV14 - ASSHALAYEQY
TRBV6-1 - ASSEERLRQPQH
TRBV7-9 - ASSPAGEDEQY
TRBV5-8 - ASSLVDTIY
TRBV6-5 - ASSWGQNTGELF
TRBV3-1/TRBV3-2 - ASSQGGLAGRGTQY
TRBV19 - ASSPVGGNQPQH
TRBV5-4 - ASSSGPELGFNTGELF
TRBV27 - ASSLLGTEGEKLF
TRBV18 - ASSPSGVADTQY
TRBV4-1 - ASSQGDEQY
TRBV18 - ASSPGTGDNQPQH